A selection of T cell receptor beta chains follows, all from one sample in a study of blood T cell repertoires in COVID-19. Assay used: immunoSEQ multiplex PCR; TCRdb lists only in-frame clones, some missing. Found here are around 400,000 clones, about 89% of them singletons; the top ten hold about 2.5%. Sequenced input: peripheral blood. All receptors come from a woman in her sixties with COVID-19, enrolled during active disease. The CDR3 runs from the conserved cysteine through the conserved F or W. Each record gives: D gene, J gene, V gene, clone size, CDR3 DNA, CDR3 protein. D genes are given only for firm matches. Clone size is not always given. Where it is, it says once, few, many or a class for expanded clones.

. | TRBJ1-1 | TRBV28 | few | TGTGCCAGCAGTTTAGGGTTGTCTAGCACTGAAGCTTTCTTT | CASSLGLSSTEAFF
TRBD1 | TRBJ2-3 | TRBV10-3 | . | TGTGCCATCGGAATTACAGGGGCCGCAGATACGCAGTATTTT | CAIGITGAADTQYF
TRBD1 | TRBJ2-7 | TRBV7-9 | . | TGTGCCAGCAGACAACCGGGACAGGGCTACGAGCAGTACTTC | CASRQPGQGYEQYF
TRBD2 | TRBJ2-3 | TRBV7-2 | . | TGTGCCAGCAGCCCAAACCCCGTAGCGGGGAGAACCACAGATACGCAGTATTTT | CASSPNPVAGRTTDTQYF
TRBD1 | TRBJ1-2 | TRBV28 | . | TGTGCCAGCAGTCTTCGGGACAGCGCCTATGGCTACACCTTC | CASSLRDSAYGYTF
TRBD1 | TRBJ1-2 | TRBV6-1 | . | TGTGCCAGCAGTGAAAGGGGGGACAGGGACGGCTACACCTTC | CASSERGDRDGYTF
. | TRBJ2-2 | TRBV11-3 | . | TGTGCCAGCAGTCGTACAGGGAGCCGGGAGCTGTTTTTT | CASSRTGSRELFF
. | TRBJ1-5 | TRBV12-3/TRBV12-4 | . | TGTGCCAGCAGGGCACCGGGACAGCCCCAGCATTTT | CASRAPGQPQHF
TRBD1 | TRBJ1-2 | TRBV2 | once | TGTGCCAGCAGTGGCCCGGGGACAGTATATGGCTACACCTTC | CASSGPGTVYGYTF
TRBD1 | TRBJ1-6 | TRBV7-6 | . | TGTGCCAGCAGCTTGGGACAGGGCTATAATTCACCCCTCCACTTT | CASSLGQGYNSPLHF